This T cell receptor beta chain was captured by sequencing in a study of T cell responses to AZD1222 COVID-19 vaccine. The study, taken as a whole, reports: In a largely white British group with more females than males, clonal diversity was possibly underestimated. Reportedly, nearly half of unique spike TCRs recognized epitopes outside B.1.351/B.1.1.7 mutations. Baseline seropositivity occurred in only a handful of AZD1222 recipients. Along spike, vaccine-associated CD4 TCRs were found throughout, with dominance at 160-218 and 743-854.

Germline V lookup: CDR1 SGDLS, CDR2 YYNGEE. The CDR3 covers 14 residues. Trimming shortened V by 7 bases and J by 5 bases, and 15 bases separated the two germline ends. Clones were sequenced by immunoSEQ multiplex PCR, and TCRdb holds only the in-frame ones, with some missing. The sample holds under 140,000 clones; more than 90% are singletons and the top ten take roughly 2.7%. Of note for this clone: As yet, its antigen is unknown.

The V gene is TRBV9, the J gene TRBJ2-2, with a tentative D call TRBD2 (5 bases). This TCR came from an adult who received the AZD1222 COVID-19 vaccine. The material sequenced was peripheral blood, taken 28 days after the second AZD1222 dose. CDR3: CASGLEVNTGELFF. The CDR3 nucleotides are TGTGCCAGCGGCCTGGAGGTCAATACCGGGGAGCTGTTTTTT.